The 14 T cell receptor beta chains listed next were all sequenced from one sample in a study of T cell responses to AZD1222 COVID-19 vaccine. Only in-frame clones appear in the TCRdb table, and some are missing; sequencing was by immunoSEQ multiplex PCR. The sample contains about 120,000 clones, under 95% of which appear only once. The input for sequencing was peripheral blood, taken on day 0 of AZD1222 vaccination. These receptors came from an adult in good health.

In regard to this clone: The junction departs from germline at one end; a sequencing error may be responsible. The V gene is TRBV7-7, the J gene TRBJ1-1, with a tentative D call TRBD1 (6 bases). Per germline, CDR1 SSHAT and CDR2 FNYEAQ (reference sequence). The CDR3 is 13 amino acids. CDR3 protein: CASSLRQGTEAFF. In DNA form, the CDR3 reads TGTGCTAGCAGCTTGCGGCAGGGGACTGAAGCTTTCTTT.

The V call is TRBV28, the J call TRBJ2-7; unclear D gene. The germline V gene has CDR1 MDHEN and CDR2 SYDVKM. Trimming removed 5 bases from V and 5 bases from J, with 19 bases in between. The CDR3 covers 15 residues. CDR3 DNA sequence: TGTGCCAGCAGTCCCGGAGTAGGGCCGAGGAACGAGCAGTACTTC. Residues: CASSPGVGPRNEQYF.

The V call is TRBV6-5, the J call TRBJ1-2; D remains unclear. The CDR3 contains 16 residues. Trimming stripped 2 bases from V and 4 bases from J, with 17 bases between. Per the germline V gene, CDR1 is MNHEY and CDR2 is SVGAGI. The CDR3 nucleotides read TGTGCCAGCAGTTACCGTCCGGCGTTACTTTTCTATGGCTACACCTTC. Translated: CASSYRPALLFYGYTF.

As to this clone: Sequence at one end of the junction differs from germline and may be a read error. V is TRBV7-2 and J is TRBJ1-1; 7 bases match TRBD1. This CDR3 comprises 14 residues. The germline CDR1 and CDR2 sequences are SGHTA and FQGNSA. The CDR3 nucleotides are TGTGCCAGCAGCTTAGTAAGAGGGGGCCTAGGACCCCACTTT. This translates into CASSLVRGGLGPHF.

The J gene is TRBJ1-1, the V gene TRBV6-6; no clear D gene. V was clipped by 5 bases and J by 1 base, with 11 bases between them. The CDR3 runs to 14 residues. CDR1 and CDR2 from the germline V gene are MNHNY and SVGAGI (reference sequence). The CDR3 DNA reads as TGTGCCAGCAGTCAATTCCCAGGGAACACTGAAGCTTTCTTT. It is translated as CASSQFPGNTEAFF.

The rearrangement joins TRBV4-1 to TRBJ1-4, with D perhaps matching TRBD1 (5 bases). The CDR3 covers 13 residues. Germline assignment: CDR1 MGHRA and CDR2 YSYEKL. The V and J ends lost 1 base and 8 bases respectively, with 8 bases between them. The CDR3 protein is CASSQGGSEKLFF. The CDR3, as DNA: TGCGCCAGCAGCCAAGGGGGGTCAGAAAAACTGTTTTTT.

The chain recombines TRBV19 with TRBJ1-1, with a weak D call TRBD1 (5 bases). The germline V gene encodes CDR1 LNHDA and CDR2 SQIVND (reference sequence). V was cut by 4 bases and J by 6 bases, with 12 bases left in between. The CDR3 totals 13 residues. CDR3 DNA: TGTGCCAGTAGTAAACAGGAGTTCTCTGAAGCTTTCTTT. Protein product: CASSKQEFSEAFF.

This chain links TRBV3-1 (or the pseudogene TRBV3-2) with TRBJ1-3; possible D gene TRBD1, 6 bases. V lost 4 bases to trimming and J lost 4 bases, with 14 bases between them. Germline lookup yields CDR1 LGHDT and CDR2 YNNKEL (reference sequence). The CDR3 totals 15 residues. CDR3 amino acids: CASSLTGSDGNTIYF. CDR3 sequence (DNA): TGTGCCAGCAGCCTCACAGGGAGTGACGGAAACACCATATATTTT.

The rearrangement links TRBV12-3 or TRBV12-4 to TRBJ1-5, with D hard to call. V was cut by 4 bases and J by 3 bases, with 7 bases left in between. CDR3 length equals 13 residues. CDR3 nucleotides: TGTGCCAGCAGTTCCCGAGCCAATCAGCCCCAGCATTTT. Its translation: CASSSRANQPQHF.

In this sample, this clone turned up a few times. The chain joins TRBV6-6 to TRBJ1-5; no clear D gene. Germline-derived CDR1 and CDR2 are MNHNY and SVGAGI (reference sequence). The length of the CDR3 is 12 residues. V lost 5 bases, J lost 9 bases, and 11 bases lay in between. The CDR3 DNA sequence: TGTGCCAGCAGTCCCTCTCTTCGGCCCCAGCATTTT. Its translation: CASSPSLRPQHF.

The J gene is TRBJ2-1, the V gene TRBV29-1, with 12 nucleotides matching TRBD2. The CDR3 consists of 13 residues. V lost 8 bases, J lost 7 bases, and 6 bases stayed unmatched. Germline CDR1 is SQVTM and CDR2 is ANQGSEA. DNA for the CDR3: TGCAGCACGACTAGCGGGAGTAGGAATGAGCAGTTCTTC. Translation: CSTTSGSRNEQFF.

V usage is TRBV5-1 and J usage is TRBJ1-6; no firm D call. The ends were cut back, 0 bases at V and 12 bases at J, with 19 bases in the middle. This CDR3 is 16 amino acids long. Germline-derived CDR1 and CDR2 are SGHRS and YFSETQ. In nucleotides, the CDR3 is TGCGCCAGCAGCTTGGCCGGCGCCCCTTATATAGGACCCCTCCACTTT. This gives the protein CASSLAGAPYIGPLHF. Based on the CDR3 plus reference TRBV5-1 and TRBJ1-6, the full variable domain is KAGVTQTPRYLIKTRGQQVTLSCSPISGHRSVSWYQQTPGQGLQFLFEYFSETQRNKGNFPGRFSGRQFSNSRSEMNVSTLELGDSALYLCASSLAGAPYIGPLHFGNGTRLTVT.

The chain links TRBV12-5 to TRBJ2-7, with D maybe TRBD2 (6 bases). V was clipped by 0 bases and J by 3 bases, with 9 bases between them. Germline CDR1 is LGHNT and CDR2 is FRNRAP. This CDR3 has 14 amino acids. CDR3 coding DNA: TGTGCTAGTGGTTTGGTAGGAGGGGTCTACGAGCAGTACTTC. Its translation: CASGLVGGVYEQYF.

The genes are TRBV11-3 and TRBJ1-1, with 9 bases lining up with TRBD1. The CDR3 sequence is 14 residues long. Trimming took 4 bases from V and 7 from J; bases not matched to a gene: 7. Germline CDR1 and CDR2: SGHNT and YENEEA. CDR3 loop: CASSSGQGLGEAFF. CDR3 in DNA: TGTGCCAGCAGCTCAGGACAGGGGTTAGGTGAAGCTTTCTTT.